Sequencing of this T cell receptor beta chain was carried out in a study of blood T cell repertoires in COVID-19. At the level of the study: Spain, Italy and the United States supplied samples that represented acute and convalescent COVID-19.

TCRdb's copy holds only in-frame clones and misses some; the assay was immunoSEQ multiplex PCR. The data contain some 520,000 clones, 89% of them singletons. Germline CDR1 reads SGHDT; CDR2 reads YYEEEE. With 4 bases removed from V and 14 bases from J, the gap between germline ends came to 13 bases. This CDR3 spans 12 amino acids. Enrolled during active infection, Seattle patients were then followed longitudinally. The sample taken for sequencing was peripheral blood. The gene calls are TRBV5-6 and TRBJ1-6; D gene ambiguous. The sequence came from a man younger than 35 with COVID-19, enrolled during active disease. The CDR3 here is CASSPGQSTLHF. The CDR3 DNA reads as TGTGCCAGCAGCCCCGGTCAATCCACCCTCCACTTT. Variable domain in full (rest from reference TRBV5-6 and TRBJ1-6): DAGVTQSPTHLIKTRGQQVTLRCSPKSGHDTVSWYQQALGQGPQFIFQYYEEEERQRGNFPDRFSGHQFPNYSSELNVNALLLGDSALYLCASSPGQSTLHFGNGTRLTVT.